Below, 5 T cell receptor beta chains from the same sample are listed, as sequenced in a study of T-cell reconstitution after alpha-beta-depleted transplantation in children. Unique molecular identifiers were incorporated during preparation of the TCRbeta library. TCRdb called the PCR reads again in MiXCR, with one record for every CDR3 protein. The profile shows approximately 590,000 distinct CDR3 sequences, roughly a tenth of them singletons. The source was PBMCs from the stem cell graft donor, collected from the stem cell graft. The origin of the receptors is a human donor who donated a stem cell graft to a child with acute myeloid leukemia.

This clonotype was seen at least ten times. This chain joins TRBV4-2 and TRBJ2-7; D remains unclear. The length of the CDR3 is 13 residues. V lost 2 bases and J 1 base, leaving 6 bases between the germline ends. Per the germline V gene, CDR1 is LGHNA and CDR2 is YNFKEQ. As DNA, the CDR3 is TGTGCCAGCAGCCAATACGAATCCTACGAGCAGTACTTC. Its translation is CASSQYESYEQYF.

This clonotype was seen repeatedly, ten times or more. This sequence joins TRBV7-2 and TRBJ2-7; D call uncertain. Trimming cost V 3 bases and J 5 bases, with 8 bases left between them. The CDR3 runs 12 residues. The germline gives CDR1 SGHTA, CDR2 FQGNSA. The CDR3 coding sequence is TGTGCCAGCAGCTTTTGGGCCCACGAGCAGTACTTC. This translates into CASSFWAHEQYF.

This clonotype has a handful of counts. This chain connects TRBV29-1 to TRBJ2-5, with a possible D match to TRBD2 (5 bases). Germline CDR1 is SQVTM and CDR2 is ANQGSEA. CDR3 length equals 13 residues. Trimming left V 8 bases short and J 5 bases short, with 18 bases between. The CDR3 protein is CSSEGTTMETQYF. Written as DNA, the CDR3 is TGCAGCTCCGAGGGTACAACGATGGAGACCCAGTACTTC.

This clonotype was counted only a few times. This chain connects TRBV4-3 to TRBJ1-1; unclear D gene. The CDR3 runs 14 residues. Looked up from germline, CDR1 is LGHNA and CDR2 is YSLEER. V was cut by 3 bases and J by 4 bases, with 12 bases left in between. The DNA of the CDR3 is TGCGCCAGCAGCCAGGATCAAATACTCACTGAAGCTTTCTTT. Translation gives CASSQDQILTEAFF.

In this sample, this clonotype turned up a few times. V gene TRBV7-2 combines with J gene TRBJ2-5; D tentatively fits TRBD1 or TRBD2 (5 bases each). V was clipped by 4 bases and J by 4 bases, with 16 bases between them. The CDR3 has 15 amino acids. Germline assignment: CDR1 SGHTA and CDR2 FQGNSA. Here the CDR3 reads CASSSVRAGRETQYF. The CDR3 coding sequence is TGTGCCAGCAGCTCGGTTAGGGCAGGGAGAGAGACCCAGTACTTC.